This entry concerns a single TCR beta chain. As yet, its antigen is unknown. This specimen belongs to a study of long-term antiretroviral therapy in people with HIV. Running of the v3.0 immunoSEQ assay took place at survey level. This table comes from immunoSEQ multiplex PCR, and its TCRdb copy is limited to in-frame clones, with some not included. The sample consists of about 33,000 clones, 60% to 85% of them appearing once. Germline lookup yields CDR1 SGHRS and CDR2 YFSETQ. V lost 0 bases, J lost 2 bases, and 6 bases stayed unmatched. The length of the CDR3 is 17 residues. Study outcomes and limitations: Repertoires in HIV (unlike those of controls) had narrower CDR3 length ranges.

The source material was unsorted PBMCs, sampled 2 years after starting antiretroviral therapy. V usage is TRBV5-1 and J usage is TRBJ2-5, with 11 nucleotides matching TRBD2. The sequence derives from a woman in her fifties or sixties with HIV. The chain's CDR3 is CASSLGLAGGPQETQYF. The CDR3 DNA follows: TGCGCCAGCAGCTTGGGTCTAGCGGGGGGCCCACAAGAGACCCAGTACTTC.